The present T cell receptor beta chain was sequenced within a study of blood T cell repertoires in COVID-19. Study-level information: Sites across the United States, Italy and Spain contributed samples from acute and convalescent COVID-19. Sample material is recorded as cDNA or gDNA derived from T cells, B-cell-depleted T cells, or PBMCs.

This clone has a single count. In the original analysis: Counts of nucleated cells, estimated from reference gene primer amplification, were obtained. Assay: immunoSEQ multiplex PCR; the TCRdb copy retains only in-frame clones and omits some. The V and J calls and clone size were taken over from that table, and D and trimming were inferred from the DNA. The sample holds about 190,000 clones, approximately 80% seen once. The CDR3 sequence is 16 residues long. In germline, CDR1 is MNHEY, CDR2 SVGAGI. Trimming removed 0 bases at V and 4 bases at J, with 15 bases between. The V and J genes are TRBV6-5 and TRBJ2-5, with TRBD2 as a possible D gene (5 bases). Material for sequencing was peripheral blood. The receptor was derived from a woman between 45 and 65 years old with acute or convalescent COVID-19. The CDR3 DNA is TGTGCCAGCAGTTACTCATTAGCCGGGGTAGGAGAGACCCAGTACTTC. It specifies CASSYSLAGVGETQYF.